This record covers a single T cell receptor (beta chain). In its sample, this clonotype was seen a few times. No antigen is known for it. The record has no base qualities; no much larger clone is one base away. This was a case-control study nested in a cohort of healthcare workers in London, UK, who had nasopharyngeal swab PCR tests and blood samples taken every week. Between 23 and 31 March 2020, the week of the UK lockdown, healthcare workers were enrolled and then followed up weekly for as long as 16 weeks. This entry comes from a study of early T cells in non-severe SARS-CoV-2 infection (TCRdb year 2021). Regarding the study in general: TCR sequencing used bulk RNA from unsorted whole blood, so alpha and beta chains could not be paired.

Receptors were amplified or captured by 5' RACE. Instrument used: NextSeq 500. The TCR library protocol attached unique molecular identifiers to individual cDNA molecules to correct for sequencing error and PCR bias. TCR alpha and beta chains were both sequenced, and the abundances of alpha and beta sequences in each sample were closely correlated with each other. As for the authors' bioinformatics: Decombinator V4 was used to annotate TCR sequences for V gene, J gene and CDR3. Expanded TCRs were defined as changing significantly between any two time points under a Poisson model with p below 0.0001. TCR abundances were normalised to the total number of TCRs sequenced per sample and expressed as counts per million. MAIT TCRs were defined by TRAV1-2 paired with TRAJ12, TRAJ20 or TRAJ33, and iNKT TCRs by TRAV10 paired with TRAJ18. A search of VDJdb, accessed on 1 November 2021, was run for TCRs annotated to CMV, EBV and SARS-CoV-2, with TCRs annotated for multiple antigens excluded. TCRdb cleaned the public reads at Q25 with fastp, built clones with MiXCR and kept in-frame beta chains. Each entry is one CDR3 protein sequence, shown with its most common DNA and genes. It is TCRdb's table, rather than the study itself, that gives the V and J calls and clone size. Recorded for this sample are over 60,000 distinct CDR3 sequences; around 12% of them occurred a single time. Less than 3.5% of the sample lies in the top ten.

General study outcomes and caveats: VDJdb matching was skewed toward anti-spike CD8 responses and likely underestimated virus-specific expansions by missing private and CD4 specificities.

CDR1 is given as LGHNT and CDR2 as FRNRAP, both from the germline V gene. Between the V and J ends, shortened by 10 bases and 4 bases respectively, the junction contains 8 bases. Inclusive of the bounding cysteine and phenylalanine, the CDR3 is 11 residues long. Only the CDR3 DNA stays, 33 bases, in frame from base 1. The sequences come from whole blood, collected at baseline. The source is an adult who was a healthcare worker with PCR-confirmed SARS-CoV-2 infection or an uninfected control (not recorded which). Recombination joined TRBV12-5 with TRBJ1-3; the D segment cannot be called with confidence. This receptor carries the CDR3 CAKRRGNTIYF. The nucleotides read TGTGCTAAGAGAAGGGGAAACACCATATATTTT.